This passage covers 18 T cell receptor beta chains from one sample sequenced in a study of control samples from healthy donors and cancer patients. Profiled with immunoSEQ multiplex PCR; TCRdb holds only in-frame clones, not every one. The data show roughly 150,000 clones, 88% seen once. The sequenced sample was blood. These receptors were obtained from a young man in good health.

This chain joins TRBV6-6 and TRBJ1-5; D uncertain. The V and J ends lost 7 bases and 4 bases respectively, with 8 bases between them. Per the germline V gene, CDR1 is MNHNY and CDR2 is SVGAGI (reference sequence). The CDR3 consists of 12 residues. The CDR3 here is CASTLGNQPQHF. Written as DNA, the CDR3 is TGTGCCAGCACCCTCGGTAATCAGCCCCAGCATTTT.

The genes are TRBV6-2 or TRBV6-3 and TRBJ1-1; 7 bases are a match to TRBD1. CDR3 size: 15 residues. V lost 2 bases and J lost 2; bases outside the gene matches: 5. Germline CDR1 MNHEY, CDR2 SVGEGT. The CDR3 loop is CASSYAGTANTEAFF. For the CDR3, the DNA is TGTGCCAGCAGTTACGCAGGGACAGCCAACACTGAAGCTTTCTTT.

This clone is a singleton in its sample. The chain couples TRBV14 to TRBJ2-1, with D perhaps TRBD2 (6 bases). Germline CDR1 is SGHDN and CDR2 is FVKESK. Trimming pared 4 bases from V and 8 bases from J, leaving 9 bases between. This CDR3 contains 12 residues. The CDR3 loop is CASSRLADEQFF. CDR3 bases: TGTGCCAGCAGCCGCTTAGCGGATGAGCAGTTCTTC.

The rearrangement joins TRBV19 to TRBJ1-4; TRBD1 is a possible D gene (5 bases). The V end was cut by 8 bases, the J end by 5 bases, with 18 bases between. Germline values: CDR1 LNHDA, CDR2 SQIVND (reference sequence). CDR3 length equals 15 residues. CDR3 sequence (DNA): TGTGCCAGTGCCCCGTCGGGGCCCCTCAATGAAAAACTGTTTTTT. Translation gives CASAPSGPLNEKLFF.

The rearrangement uses TRBV7-6 and TRBJ1-5, with D unclear. CDR1 is SGHVS and CDR2 is FNYEAQ in the germline V gene. The length of the CDR3 is 14 residues. Trimming left V 1 base short and J 5 bases short, with 9 bases between. CDR3 sequence: CASSLGGLDQPQHF. The CDR3 DNA follows: TGTGCCAGCAGCTTAGGAGGGCTCGATCAGCCCCAGCATTTT.

The chain joins TRBV1 to TRBJ2-5; TRBD2 is the table's D call and was not checked against the DNA. TRBV1 is annotated as a pseudogene. The CDR3 consists of 15 residues. CDR3: CTSSQDPRGQETQYF. In nucleotides, the CDR3 is TGCACCAGCAGCCAAGATCCCCGGGGGCAAGAGACCCAGTACTTC.

The V gene is TRBV28, the J gene TRBJ1-1; TRBD1 is a possible D gene (5 bases). The CDR3 is 13 residues long. V was trimmed by 5 bases and J by 6 bases, leaving 13 bases between them. CDR1 and CDR2 (germline): MDHEN, SYDVKM. The CDR3 coding sequence is TGTGCCAGCAGTGCGATGCAGGGCCCTGAAGCTTTCTTT. It specifies CASSAMQGPEAFF.

This clone was observed once. The chain uses TRBV3-1 (or the pseudogene TRBV3-2) and TRBJ2-5, with D maybe TRBD1 (6 bases). V was shortened by 4 bases and J by 3 bases, with 15 bases between the two germline ends. Germline values: CDR1 LGHDT, CDR2 YNNKEL (reference sequence). The length of the CDR3 is 15 residues. The DNA of the CDR3 is TGTGCCAGCAGCCTACTACAGGGTTTTAAAGAGACCCAGTACTTC. It encodes CASSLLQGFKETQYF.

In its sample, this clone was seen once. V gene TRBV5-8 combines with J gene TRBJ2-3, with 9 bases identical to TRBD1. V dropped 0 bases and J dropped 1; count of bases not matched to a gene: 9. Germline V gene data show CDR1 as SGHTS and CDR2 as YDEGEE. CDR3 size: 18 residues. The CDR3 sequence is CASSLEVPGQGRTDTQYF. The CDR3 DNA reads as TGTGCCAGCAGCTTGGAGGTTCCGGGACAGGGACGCACAGATACGCAGTATTTT.

The chain employs TRBV4-3 and TRBJ1-4, with unresolved D. Germline V gene data show CDR1 as LGHNA and CDR2 as YSLEER. CDR3 size: 14 residues. The germline V and J ends were trimmed by 4 bases and 2 bases, with 8 bases remaining between them. This CDR3 reads CASSPGSTNEKLFF. CDR3 coding DNA: TGCGCCAGCAGCCCGGGGTCTACTAATGAAAAACTGTTTTTT.

This clone has a single count. The chain employs TRBV6-2 or TRBV6-3 and TRBJ1-4; a possible D gene is TRBD1 (6 bases). The CDR3 contains 16 residues. Germline lookup yields CDR1 MNHEY and CDR2 SVGEGT. V lost 4 bases and J 3 bases, leaving 15 bases between the germline ends. CDR3: CASSSGRDKPNEKLFF. Written as DNA, the CDR3 is TGTGCCAGCAGTTCCGGCCGGGACAAACCTAATGAAAAACTGTTTTTT.

The chain has TRBV27 and TRBJ2-1; the D gene is possibly TRBD1 (5 bases). Germline CDR1 reads MNHEY; CDR2 reads SMNVEV (reference sequence). This CDR3 region has 15 residues. V was pared by 5 bases and J by 3 bases, with 14 bases between. CDR3: CASSPRVPLYNEQFF. The CDR3 bases are TGTGCCAGCAGTCCCAGGGTCCCCCTCTACAATGAGCAGTTCTTC.

The count of this clone is one. This chain joins TRBV6-2 or TRBV6-3 and TRBJ2-1; either TRBD1 or TRBD2 may fit D (6 bases each). Trimming took 3 bases from V and 2 from J, leaving 14 bases between them. The CDR3 runs 16 residues. In germline, CDR1 is MNHEY, CDR2 SVGEGT. CDR3 sequence (DNA): TGTGCCAGCAGTTATTCCGGGGGCCCCCCCTACAATGAGCAGTTCTTC. This encodes CASSYSGGPPYNEQFF.

As concerns this clone: The same CDR3 is also encoded by other DNA sequences in this sample. The chain recombines TRBV4-3 with TRBJ1-1; a possible D gene is TRBD1 (6 bases). Per germline, CDR1 LGHNA and CDR2 YSLEER. V dropped 0 bases and J dropped 1 base, with 6 bases sitting between them. The CDR3 is made up of 14 amino acids. The CDR3 sequence is CASSQDRGNTEAFF. The CDR3 DNA is TGCGCCAGCAGCCAAGACAGGGGGAACACTGAAGCTTTCTTT.

The chain has TRBV29-1 and TRBJ2-7; D is possibly TRBD1 or TRBD2 (5 bases each). Trimming removed 8 bases at V and 6 bases at J, with 20 bases between. Germline V lookup: CDR1 SQVTM, CDR2 ANQGSEA. CDR3 length equals 13 residues. This chain's CDR3 is CSSGPVLGSEQYF. The CDR3 bases are TGCAGCTCGGGGCCCGTCCTTGGCTCCGAGCAGTACTTC.

J is TRBJ1-1 and V is TRBV19; maybe TRBD1 (5 bases). The CDR3 extends over 13 amino acids. CDR1 is LNHDA, CDR2 SQIVND, per germline (reference sequence). V was shortened by 5 bases and J by 3 bases, with 10 bases between the two germline ends. Here the CDR3 reads CASSPGGYTEAFF. In DNA, the CDR3 is TGTGCCAGTAGTCCCGGGGGGTACACTGAAGCTTTCTTT.

The V and J genes are TRBV11-3 and TRBJ2-5; either TRBD1 or TRBD2 may supply D (5 bases each). Trimming left V 1 base short and J 4 bases short, with 13 bases between. This CDR3 region has 15 residues. CDR1 SGHNT and CDR2 YENEEA come from the germline V gene. CDR3 coding DNA: TGTGCCAGCAGCTTAGGCAGAGGGGTTCGAGAGACCCAGTACTTC. Residues: CASSLGRGVRETQYF.

This sequence joins TRBV15 and TRBJ1-4, with D unclear. This CDR3 contains 15 residues. CDR1 LNHNV and CDR2 YYDKDF come from the germline V gene (reference sequence). The V end was cut by 0 bases, the J end by 4 bases, with 9 bases between. This CDR3 reads CATSRDGQFNEKLFF. In DNA form, the CDR3 reads TGTGCCACCAGCAGAGATGGGCAGTTTAATGAAAAACTGTTTTTT.